A single sample gave rise to the 9 T cell receptor beta chains below, sequenced in a study of T cell repertoires in cytomegalovirus infection. No cognate antigen is known for these TCRs. TCRdb processed the reads anew with MiXCR; each CDR3 protein has one entry. The table includes about 270,000 distinct CDR3 sequences, approximately 22% detected once. The specimen was cultured PBMCs, collected from culture after CMV antigen stimulation. These receptors were obtained from a human donor in good health (CMV status not recorded). Some clones in this sample may be carry-over from other donors' samples.

The chain has TRBV5-4 and TRBJ2-2; D uncertain. CDR3 length: 14 amino acids. The V gene lost 1 base and the J gene lost 3 bases, with 7 bases spanning the gap. The germline gives CDR1 SGHNT, CDR2 YYREEE (reference sequence). CDR3 in amino acids: CASSLLSDTGELFF. The CDR3 region has the DNA TGTGCCAGCAGCTTGTTAAGTGACACCGGGGAGCTGTTTTTT.

This clonotype was detected a few times. This chain uses TRBV27 with TRBJ1-6; D unresolved. CDR1 MNHEY and CDR2 SMNVEV come from the germline V gene (reference sequence). Between the trimmed V and J ends, which lost 6 bases and 3 bases, there was a span of 6 bases. CDR3 length equals 13 residues. The CDR3 spells CASRTVYNSPLHF. The CDR3 region has the DNA TGTGCCAGCAGGACGGTCTATAATTCACCCCTCCACTTT.

The chain employs TRBV6-1 and TRBJ2-6; no definite D call. The CDR3 extends over 14 amino acids. Trimming took 3 bases from V and 0 from J, leaving 3 bases between them. In germline, CDR1 is MNHNS, CDR2 SASEGT. The CDR3 here is CASSDPSGANVLTF. CDR3 DNA: TGTGCCAGCAGTGACCCCTCTGGGGCCAACGTCCTGACTTTC.

The J gene is TRBJ1-2, the V gene TRBV6-2 or TRBV6-3; no firm D call. Germline assignment: CDR1 MNHEY and CDR2 SVGEGT. Trimming took 4 bases from V and 4 from J, leaving 16 bases between them. The CDR3 has 15 residues. The CDR3: CASSSLSAKGYGYTF. CDR3 nucleotides: TGTGCCAGCAGTTCACTTTCGGCGAAGGGCTATGGCTACACCTTC.

This clonotype turned up a few times. J is TRBJ1-2 and V is TRBV12-5; no clear D. V lost 4 bases, J lost 4 bases, and 10 bases lay in between. The CDR3 extends over 13 amino acids. The germline CDR1 and CDR2 sequences are LGHNT and FRNRAP. CDR3 DNA: TGTGCTAGTGGTTCCGACATCCGCTATGGCTACACCTTC. Its translation is CASGSDIRYGYTF.

This sequence joins TRBV6-6 and TRBJ2-1; D may be TRBD1 (6 bases). CDR3 length: 15 amino acids. Germline lookup yields CDR1 MNHNY and CDR2 SVGAGI (reference sequence). V lost 5 bases, J lost 8 bases, and 19 bases lay in between. CDR3 coding DNA: TGTGCCAGCAGTAAAGGGGGTTTAGGCGACGATGAGCAGTTCTTC. Amino acid sequence: CASSKGGLGDDEQFF.

This clonotype has more than one count but fewer than ten. This sequence joins TRBV20-1 and TRBJ2-1; perhaps TRBD1 as D (5 bases). CDR3 size: 14 residues. V shed 6 bases and J shed 0 bases, with 12 bases lying between them. CDR1 and CDR2 from the germline V gene are DFQATT and SNEGSKA (reference sequence). CDR3 sequence reads: CSAKTESSYNEQFF. The CDR3 bases are TGCAGTGCCAAGACAGAAAGCTCCTACAATGAGCAGTTCTTC.

The rearrangement joins TRBV30 to TRBJ1-2; TRBD1 agrees at 7 bases. The germline gives CDR1 GTSNPN, CDR2 SVGIG (reference sequence). CDR3 length: 14 residues. Unmatched junction bases numbered 8, after V lost 2 bases and J lost 5 bases. As DNA, the CDR3 is TGTGCCTGGAGTCTGACAGGGCGTGGGTATGGCTACACCTTC. It is translated as CAWSLTGRGYGYTF. Supplemented by reference TRBV30 and TRBJ1-2, the full variable domain reads SQTIHQWPATLVQPVGSPLSLECTVEGTSNPNLYWYRQAAGRGLQLLFYSVGIGQISSEVPQNLSASRPQDRQFILSSKKLLLSDSGFYLCAWSLTGRGYGYTFGSGTRLTVV.

The rearrangement links TRBV19 to TRBJ2-7; no definite D call. The CDR3 has 14 residues. Germline-derived CDR1 and CDR2 are LNHDA and SQIVND (reference sequence). Trimming shortened V by 10 bases and J by 2 bases, and 18 bases separated the two germline ends. CDR3 protein: CATSPPGVPYEQYF. DNA for the CDR3: TGTGCCACTTCACCCCCGGGCGTTCCCTACGAGCAGTACTTC.